This TCR beta chain appears in the sequencing data of a study of Ad26.COV2.S vaccination and SARS-CoV-2 variants. Study-wide context: In the study, Ad26.COV2.S was injected intramuscularly once, or twice 56 days apart.

Treatment reported: about 20 received Ad26.COV2.S at low or high dose, single or two shots; 5 received placebo; per-sample allocation not given. Day 63 after the first injection of vaccine or placebo was the sampling time. The ends lost 5 bases at V and 3 bases at J; junction bases unmatched: 2. From germline, CDR1 is SGHTA and CDR2 FQGNSA. The CDR3 has 13 residues. Sequencing used immunoSEQ multiplex PCR; TCRdb keeps in-frame clones, though not all of them. The sample yields 290,000 or so clones, 87% seen once. This chain links TRBV7-2 with TRBJ2-5, with TRBD2 matching 8 bases. The sample was peripheral blood, taken in a trial of Ad26.COV2.S vaccine versus placebo. This receptor was taken from a person between 18 and 60 years old who received the Ad26.COV2.S COVID-19 vaccine or a placebo. CDR3 DNA sequence: TGTGCCAGCAGCCCACTAGCGGAAGAGACCCAGTACTTC. It specifies CASSPLAEETQYF.